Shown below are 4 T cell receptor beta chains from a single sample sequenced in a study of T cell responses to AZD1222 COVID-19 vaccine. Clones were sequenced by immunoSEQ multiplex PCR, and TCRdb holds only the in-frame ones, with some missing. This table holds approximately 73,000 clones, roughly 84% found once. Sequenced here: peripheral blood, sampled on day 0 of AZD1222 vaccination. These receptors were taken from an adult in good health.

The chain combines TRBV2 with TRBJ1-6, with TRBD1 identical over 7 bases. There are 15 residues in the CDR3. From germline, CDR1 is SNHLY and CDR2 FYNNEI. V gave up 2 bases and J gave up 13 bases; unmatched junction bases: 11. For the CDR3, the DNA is TGTGCCAGCAGTGAAACAGGGGCCGTAATAATCCCCCTCCACTTT. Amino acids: CASSETGAVIIPLHF.

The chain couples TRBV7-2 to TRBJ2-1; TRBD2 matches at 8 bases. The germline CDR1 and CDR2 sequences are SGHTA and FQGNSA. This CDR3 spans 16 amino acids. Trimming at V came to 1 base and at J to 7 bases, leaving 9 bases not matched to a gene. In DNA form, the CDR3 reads TGTGCCAGCAGCTTAGTGGGTGGCGGGGGGAAGAATGAGCAGTTCTTC. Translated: CASSLVGGGGKNEQFF.

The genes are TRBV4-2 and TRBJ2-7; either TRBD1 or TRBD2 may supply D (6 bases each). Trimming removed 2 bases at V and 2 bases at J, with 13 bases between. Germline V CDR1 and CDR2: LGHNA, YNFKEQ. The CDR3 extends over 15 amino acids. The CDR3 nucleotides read TGTGCCAGCAGCCAAAGGGATGGGGGGCCCTACGAGCAGTACTTC. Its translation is CASSQRDGGPYEQYF.

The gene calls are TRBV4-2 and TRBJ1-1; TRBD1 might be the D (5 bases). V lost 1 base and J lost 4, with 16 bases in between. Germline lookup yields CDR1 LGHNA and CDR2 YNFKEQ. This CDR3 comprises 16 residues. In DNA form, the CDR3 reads TGTGCCAGCAGCCAAGGGTCAGGGTTGGGTCGCACTGAAGCTTTCTTT. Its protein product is CASSQGSGLGRTEAFF.